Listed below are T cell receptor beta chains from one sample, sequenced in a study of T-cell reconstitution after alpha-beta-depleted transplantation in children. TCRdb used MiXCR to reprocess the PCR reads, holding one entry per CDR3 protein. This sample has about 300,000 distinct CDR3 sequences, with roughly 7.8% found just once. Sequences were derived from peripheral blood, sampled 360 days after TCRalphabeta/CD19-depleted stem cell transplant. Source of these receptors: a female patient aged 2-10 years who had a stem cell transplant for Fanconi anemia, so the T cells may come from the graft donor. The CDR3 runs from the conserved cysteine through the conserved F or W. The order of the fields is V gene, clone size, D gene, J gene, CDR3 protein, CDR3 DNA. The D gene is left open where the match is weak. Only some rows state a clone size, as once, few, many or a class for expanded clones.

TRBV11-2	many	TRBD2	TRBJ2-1	CASSAPLSGMSYNEQFF	TGTGCCAGCAGCGCCCCCCTTAGCGGGATGTCCTACAATGAGCAGTTCTTC
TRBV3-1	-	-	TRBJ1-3	CASSPLTGKGNTIYF	TGTGCCAGCAGCCCTCTGACGGGGAAAGGAAACACCATATATTTT
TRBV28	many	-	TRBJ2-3	CASSTLAQFYTDTQYF	TGTGCCAGCAGTACACTAGCACAGTTTTACACAGATACGCAGTATTTT
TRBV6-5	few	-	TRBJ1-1	CASRGTLNTEAFF	TGTGCCAGCAGGGGGACACTGAACACTGAAGCTTTCTTT
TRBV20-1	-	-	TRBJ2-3	CSARVGVGTDTQYF	TGCAGTGCTAGGGTAGGGGTCGGGACAGATACGCAGTATTTT
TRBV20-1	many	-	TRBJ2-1	CSARGVEFF	TGCAGTGCTAGGGGAGTAGAATTCTTC
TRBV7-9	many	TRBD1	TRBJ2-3	CASSDRTGQPTDTQYF	TGTGCCAGCAGCGACCGTACGGGACAGCCCACAGATACGCAGTATTTT
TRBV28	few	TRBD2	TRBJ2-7	CASRAVTSGRVSYEQYF	TGTGCCAGCAGAGCCGTGACTAGCGGGAGGGTGTCGTACGAGCAGTACTTC
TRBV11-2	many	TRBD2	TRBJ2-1	CASSLGVRLAELGDEQFF	TGTGCCAGCAGCTTAGGGGTGCGACTAGCGGAGTTGGGGGATGAGCAGTTCTTC
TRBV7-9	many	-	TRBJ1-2	CASSPGYTF	TGTGCCAGCAGCCCCGGCTACACCTTC
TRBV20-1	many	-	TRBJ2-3	CSAYYFATDTQYF	TGCAGTGCTTATTATTTCGCCACAGATACGCAGTATTTT
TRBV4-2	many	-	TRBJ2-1	CASSQGNEQFF	TGTGCCAGCAGCCAAGGGAACGAGCAGTTCTTC
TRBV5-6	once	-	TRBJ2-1	CASSFEGGGGRYNEQFF	TGTGCCAGCAGTTTTGAGGGGGGAGGGGGCCGGTACAATGAGCAGTTCTTC
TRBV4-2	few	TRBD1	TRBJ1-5	CASSPSGQYHQPQHF	TGTGCCAGCAGCCCCTCGGGACAGTATCATCAGCCCCAGCATTTT
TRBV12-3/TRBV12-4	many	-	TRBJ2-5	CASSRSRWETQYF	TGTGCCAGCAGTCGGTCACGCTGGGAGACCCAGTACTTC
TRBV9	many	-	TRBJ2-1	CASSVGWTEDNEQFF	TGTGCCAGCAGCGTAGGGTGGACCGAAGACAATGAGCAGTTCTTC
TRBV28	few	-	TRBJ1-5	CASSWVGQPQHF	TGTGCCAGCAGTTGGGTAGGCCAGCCCCAGCATTTT
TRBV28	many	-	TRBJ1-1	CASSFPGNTEAFF	TGTGCCAGCAGTTTCCCGGGGAACACTGAAGCTTTCTTT
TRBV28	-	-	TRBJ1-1	CASGIQGYTEAFF	TGTGCCAGCGGTATACAGGGTTACACTGAAGCTTTCTTT
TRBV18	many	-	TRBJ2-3	CASSPKPSTDTQYF	TGTGCCAGCTCACCGAAGCCTAGCACAGATACGCAGTATTTT
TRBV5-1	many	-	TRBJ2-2	CASLAYTGELFF	TGCGCCAGCTTAGCCTACACCGGGGAGCTGTTTTTT
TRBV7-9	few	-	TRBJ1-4	CASSLAGPIPGEKLFF	TGTGCCAGCAGCTTAGCAGGACCCATCCCGGGGGAAAAACTGTTTTTT
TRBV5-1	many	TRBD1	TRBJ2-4	CASSLRQGAAKNIQYF	TGCGCCAGCAGCTTGAGGCAGGGGGCCGCCAAAAACATTCAGTACTTC
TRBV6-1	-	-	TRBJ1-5	CASRRDFPRGQPQHF	TGTGCCAGCAGGCGGGACTTCCCAAGGGGGCAGCCCCAGCATTTT
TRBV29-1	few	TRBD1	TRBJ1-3	CSVPLPGQTRFNSGNTIYF	TGCAGCGTTCCCCTCCCGGGACAGACTAGATTTAACTCTGGAAACACCATATATTTT
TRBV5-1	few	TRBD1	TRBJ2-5	CASSSQLGQGETQYF	TGCGCCAGCAGCTCACAATTAGGACAGGGGGAGACCCAGTACTTC
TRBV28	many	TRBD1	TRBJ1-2	CASNDRGFYGYTF	TGTGCCAGCAATGACAGGGGTTTCTATGGCTACACCTTC
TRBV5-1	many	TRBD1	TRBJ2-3	CASSLGGTGGADTQYF	TGCGCCAGCAGCTTGGGTGGGACAGGGGGTGCAGATACGCAGTATTTT
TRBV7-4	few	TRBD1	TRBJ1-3	CAITPTVGTGGFSGNTIYF	TGTGCCATCACCCCCACGGTCGGGACAGGGGGTTTTTCTGGAAACACCATATATTTT
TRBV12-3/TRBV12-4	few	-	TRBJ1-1	CASSLGPWGAFF	TGTGCCAGCAGTTTGGGGCCATGGGGGGCTTTCTTT
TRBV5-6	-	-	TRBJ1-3	CASSQRGFGNTIYF	TGTGCCAGCAGCCAACGAGGGTTTGGAAACACCATATATTTT
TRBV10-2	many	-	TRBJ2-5	CASSEVKGDGQETQYF	TGCGCCAGCAGTGAGGTCAAGGGGGACGGTCAAGAGACCCAGTACTTC
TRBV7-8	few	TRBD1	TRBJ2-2	CASSLDGGTGRGSTGELFF	TGTGCCAGCAGCTTAGACGGGGGGACAGGGAGAGGAAGCACCGGGGAGCTGTTTTTT
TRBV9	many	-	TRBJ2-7	CASSVGAGIGYEQYF	TGTGCCAGCAGCGTAGGTGCGGGTATAGGCTACGAGCAGTACTTC
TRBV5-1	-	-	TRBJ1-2	CASSLVGQAPYSGYTF	TGCGCCAGCAGCTTGGTCGGTCAGGCCCCTTATTCGGGCTACACCTTC
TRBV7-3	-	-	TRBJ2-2	CASSFRGEDGELFF	TGTGCCAGCAGCTTTCGGGGAGAGGACGGGGAGCTGTTTTTT
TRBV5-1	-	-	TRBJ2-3	CASSLVAQITDTQYF	TGCGCCAGCAGCTTGGTTGCCCAGATAACAGATACGCAGTATTTT
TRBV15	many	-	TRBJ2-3	CATGVTFRGDTQYF	TGTGCCACCGGGGTAACATTTCGGGGGGATACGCAGTATTTT